A selection of T cell receptor beta chains follows, all from one sample in a study of T-cell reconstitution after alpha-beta-depleted transplantation in children. TCRdb independently ran MiXCR on the PCR reads; one entry per CDR3 protein. The repertoire consists of about 220,000 distinct CDR3 sequences, with around a sixth occurring once and the leading ten covering about 45%. The source was PBMCs, mostly from graft donor cells, collected 360 days after TCRalphabeta/CD19-depleted stem cell transplant. Receptor source: a male patient under 10 years old who had a stem cell transplant for acute lymphoblastic leukemia, so the T cells may come from the graft donor. Both conserved end residues are part of each CDR3. D genes are given only for firm matches. Some rows mark clone size as missing; the rest say once, few, many or name a class of expanded clone.

V gene	clone size	J gene	CDR3 length	D gene	CDR3 DNA	CDR3 protein
TRBV6-1	few	TRBJ1-5	16	TRBD1	TGTGCCAGCAGTGACCAACGGACAGGGGGTCAATCGCCCCAGCATTTT	CASSDQRTGGQSPQHF
TRBV12-3/TRBV12-4	.	TRBJ2-2	15	.	TGTGCCAGCAGTTTCAGGAATTGGAACACCGGGGAGCTGTTTTTT	CASSFRNWNTGELFF
TRBV29-1	few	TRBJ2-4	11	.	TGCAGCGCCACTAGCATCAACATTCAGTACTTC	CSATSINIQYF
TRBV7-4	few	TRBJ2-3	17	TRBD2	TGTGCCAGCTGGGGGCGACTAGCGGGGGGTCCGACAGATACGCAGTATTTT	CASWGRLAGGPTDTQYF
TRBV11-2	few	TRBJ2-1	16	.	TGTGCCAGCAGCTTAGAACGGCTAGCAGCTTACAATGAGCAGTTCTTC	CASSLERLAAYNEQFF
TRBV9	.	TRBJ2-7	14	.	TGTGCCAGCAGCGTAGGTCCGTTCTCCTACGAGCAGTACTTC	CASSVGPFSYEQYF
TRBV12-3/TRBV12-4	many	TRBJ1-1	13	TRBD1	TGTGCCAGCAGTTCTACAGGGGACACTGAAGCTTTCTTT	CASSSTGDTEAFF
TRBV4-1	few	TRBJ2-1	19	.	TGCGCCAGCAGCCAACCTACCACGGGGGGGCAGGGGGCCTACAATGAGCAGTTCTTC	CASSQPTTGGQGAYNEQFF
TRBV20-1	few	TRBJ2-7	13	TRBD2	TGCAGTGCTAGAACGGCGGGGGGATACGAGCAGTACTTC	CSARTAGGYEQYF
TRBV12-3/TRBV12-4	.	TRBJ1-5	20	.	TGTGCCAGCAGTCAATATTTAGGGACGGCGTGGGGGGTTCTCAATCAGCCCCAGCATTTT	CASSQYLGTAWGVLNQPQHF
TRBV5-1	once	TRBJ1-4	13	.	TGCGCCAGCCAGGCTGCAACTAATGAAAAACTGTTTTTT	CASQAATNEKLFF
TRBV6-2/TRBV6-3	.	TRBJ2-2	16	TRBD1	TGTGCCAGCAGTTACGACGACAGGGGGCTCGTCGGGGAGCTGTTTTTT	CASSYDDRGLVGELFF
TRBV6-5	.	TRBJ2-4	12	.	TGTGCCAGCAGTTCACAGGGAAACATTCAGTACTTC	CASSSQGNIQYF